The table lists the clone carrying this T cell receptor beta chain with many counts. The data were obtained in a study of glioma-infiltrating T cells. This CDR3 region has 13 residues. The V gene lost 9 bases and the J gene lost 5 bases, with 17 bases spanning the gap. In germline, CDR1 is MNHEY, CDR2 SMNVEV (reference sequence). TCR alpha and beta CDR3 regions were amplified from RNA using iRepertoire nested multiplex PCR. MiXCR, run by TCRdb on the multiplex PCR reads, gives a single entry per CDR3 protein. The sample yields around 97,000 distinct CDR3 sequences, under 30% seen once. The chain joins TRBV27 to TRBJ2-7; D unclear. This sequence was found in a human donor with low-grade glioma or glioblastoma, undergoing nonglioma brain surgery, or in good health (not recorded which). The sample was glioma tissue, nonneoplastic brain tissue, or PBMCs (not recorded which). The CDR3 spells CASTRGIGNEQYF. Written as DNA, the CDR3 is TGTGCCAGTACCCGTGGGATAGGGAACGAGCAGTACTTC.